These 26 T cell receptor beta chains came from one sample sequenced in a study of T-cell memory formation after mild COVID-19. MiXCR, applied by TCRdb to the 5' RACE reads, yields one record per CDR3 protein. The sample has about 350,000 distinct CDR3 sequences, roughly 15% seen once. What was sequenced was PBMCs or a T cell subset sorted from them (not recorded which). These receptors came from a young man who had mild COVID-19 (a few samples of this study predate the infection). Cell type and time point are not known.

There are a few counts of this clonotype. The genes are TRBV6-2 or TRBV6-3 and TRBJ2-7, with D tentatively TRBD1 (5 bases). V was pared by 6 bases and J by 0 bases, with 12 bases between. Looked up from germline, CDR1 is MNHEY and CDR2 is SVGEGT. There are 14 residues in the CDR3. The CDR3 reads CASRGHGGSYEQYV. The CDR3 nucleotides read TGTGCCAGCAGAGGACACGGCGGCTCCTACGAGCAGTACGTC.

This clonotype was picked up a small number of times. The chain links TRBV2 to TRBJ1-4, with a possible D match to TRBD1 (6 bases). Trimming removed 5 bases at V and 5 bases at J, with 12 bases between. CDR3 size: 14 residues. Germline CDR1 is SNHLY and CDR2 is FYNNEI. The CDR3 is CASSRGQMNEKLFF. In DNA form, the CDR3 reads TGTGCCAGCAGTCGAGGACAGATGAATGAAAAACTGTTTTTT.

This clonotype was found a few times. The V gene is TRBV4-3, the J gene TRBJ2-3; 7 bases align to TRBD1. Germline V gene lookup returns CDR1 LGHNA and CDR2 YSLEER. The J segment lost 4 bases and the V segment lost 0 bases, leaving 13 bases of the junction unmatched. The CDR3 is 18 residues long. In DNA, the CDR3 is TGCGCCAGCAGCCAAGAAAGATCTCCCGAGGACAGGCCAGATACGCAGTATTTT. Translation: CASSQERSPEDRPDTQYF.

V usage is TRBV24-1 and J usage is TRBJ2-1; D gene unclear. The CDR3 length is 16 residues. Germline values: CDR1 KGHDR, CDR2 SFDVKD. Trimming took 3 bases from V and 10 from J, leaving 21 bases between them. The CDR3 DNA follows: TGTGCCACCAGTGATATTGACGGAGCCCGACGATGGGAGCAGTTCTTC. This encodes CATSDIDGARRWEQFF.

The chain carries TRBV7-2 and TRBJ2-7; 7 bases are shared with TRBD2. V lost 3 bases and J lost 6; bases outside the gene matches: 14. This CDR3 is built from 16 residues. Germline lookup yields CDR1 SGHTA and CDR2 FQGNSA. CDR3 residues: CASSLSGTLHCREQYV. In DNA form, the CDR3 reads TGTGCCAGCAGCTTGAGCGGGACTCTACATTGTCGCGAGCAGTACGTC.

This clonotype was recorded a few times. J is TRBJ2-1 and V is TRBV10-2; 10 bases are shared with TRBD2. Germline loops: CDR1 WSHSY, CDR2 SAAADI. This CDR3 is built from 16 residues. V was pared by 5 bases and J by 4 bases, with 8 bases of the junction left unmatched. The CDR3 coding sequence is TGCGCCAGCAGTAGGCACATAGCGGGGGGTTACAATGAGCAGTTCTTC. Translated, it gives CASSRHIAGGYNEQFF.

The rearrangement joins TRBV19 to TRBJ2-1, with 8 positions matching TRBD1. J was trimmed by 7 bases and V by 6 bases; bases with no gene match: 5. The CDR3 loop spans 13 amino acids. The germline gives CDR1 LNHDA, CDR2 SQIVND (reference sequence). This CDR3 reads CASRQGGGNEQFF. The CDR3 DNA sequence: TGTGCCAGTAGACAGGGGGGTGGGAATGAGCAGTTCTTC.

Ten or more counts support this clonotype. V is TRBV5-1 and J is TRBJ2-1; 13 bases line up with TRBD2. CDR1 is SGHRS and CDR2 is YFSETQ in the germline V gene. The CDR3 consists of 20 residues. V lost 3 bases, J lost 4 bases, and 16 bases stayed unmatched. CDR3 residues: CASSSEPRLAGGRAYNEQFF. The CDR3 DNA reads TGCGCCAGCAGCTCCGAACCCAGACTAGCGGGGGGCAGAGCTTACAATGAGCAGTTCTTC.

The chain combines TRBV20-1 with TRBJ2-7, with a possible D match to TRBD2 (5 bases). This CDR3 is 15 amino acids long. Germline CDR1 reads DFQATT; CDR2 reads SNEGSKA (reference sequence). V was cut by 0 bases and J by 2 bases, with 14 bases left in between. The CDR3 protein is CSARDPLRDTYEQYV. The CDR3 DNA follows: TGCAGTGCTAGAGATCCTTTGAGGGATACCTACGAGCAGTACGTC.

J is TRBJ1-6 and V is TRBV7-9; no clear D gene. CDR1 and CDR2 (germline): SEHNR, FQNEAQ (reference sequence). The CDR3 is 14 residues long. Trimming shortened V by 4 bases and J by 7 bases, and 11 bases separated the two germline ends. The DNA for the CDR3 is TGTGCCAGCAGCTCCGCTGTCTTAAATTCACCCCTCCACTTT. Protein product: CASSSAVLNSPLHF.

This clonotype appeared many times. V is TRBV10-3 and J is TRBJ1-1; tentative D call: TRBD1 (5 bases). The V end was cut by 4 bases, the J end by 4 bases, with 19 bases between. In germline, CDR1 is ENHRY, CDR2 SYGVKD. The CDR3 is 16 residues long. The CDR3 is CAISGKRGPGGTEAFF. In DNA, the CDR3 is TGTGCCATCAGTGGGAAGCGTGGTCCCGGGGGCACTGAAGCTTTCTTT.

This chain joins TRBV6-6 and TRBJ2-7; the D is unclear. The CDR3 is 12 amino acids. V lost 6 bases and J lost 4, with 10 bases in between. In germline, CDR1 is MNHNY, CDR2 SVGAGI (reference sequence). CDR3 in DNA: TGTGCCAGCAGCCCTCAGTCTTACGAGCAGTACGTC. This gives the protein CASSPQSYEQYV.

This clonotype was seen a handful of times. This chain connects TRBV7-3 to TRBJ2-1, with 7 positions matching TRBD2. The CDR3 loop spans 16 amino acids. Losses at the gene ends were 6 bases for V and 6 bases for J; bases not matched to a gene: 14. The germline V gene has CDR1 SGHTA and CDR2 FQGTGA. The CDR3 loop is CASSLTGGPSGNEQFF. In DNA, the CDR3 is TGTGCCAGCAGTTTGACGGGGGGACCTTCGGGCAATGAGCAGTTCTTC.

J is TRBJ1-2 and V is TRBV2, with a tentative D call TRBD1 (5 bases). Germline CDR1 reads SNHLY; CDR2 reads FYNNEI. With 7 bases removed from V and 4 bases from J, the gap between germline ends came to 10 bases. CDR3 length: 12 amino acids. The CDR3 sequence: CASKPDSYGYTF. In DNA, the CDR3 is TGTGCCAGCAAACCCGACAGCTATGGCTACACCTTC.

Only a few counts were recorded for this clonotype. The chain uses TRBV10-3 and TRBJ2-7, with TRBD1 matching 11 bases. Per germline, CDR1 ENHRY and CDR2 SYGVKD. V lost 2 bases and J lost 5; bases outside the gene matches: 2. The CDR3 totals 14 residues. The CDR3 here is CAISEGQGAHEQYF. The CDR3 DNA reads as TGTGCCATCAGTGAGGGACAGGGGGCCCACGAGCAGTACTTC.

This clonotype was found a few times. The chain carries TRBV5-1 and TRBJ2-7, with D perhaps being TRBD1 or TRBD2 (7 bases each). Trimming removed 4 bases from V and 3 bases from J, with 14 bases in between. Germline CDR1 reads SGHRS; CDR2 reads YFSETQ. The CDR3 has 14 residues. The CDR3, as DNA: TGCGCCAGCAGCGTTCAGGGGGGGCACTACGAGCAGTACGTC. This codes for CASSVQGGHYEQYV.

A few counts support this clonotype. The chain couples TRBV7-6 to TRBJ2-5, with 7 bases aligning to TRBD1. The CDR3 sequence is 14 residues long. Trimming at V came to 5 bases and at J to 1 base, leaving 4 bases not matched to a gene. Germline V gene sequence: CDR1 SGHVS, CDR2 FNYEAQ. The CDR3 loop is CASSDRTGQETQYF. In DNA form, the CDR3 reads TGTGCCAGCAGCGATCGGACAGGCCAAGAGACCCAGTACTTC.

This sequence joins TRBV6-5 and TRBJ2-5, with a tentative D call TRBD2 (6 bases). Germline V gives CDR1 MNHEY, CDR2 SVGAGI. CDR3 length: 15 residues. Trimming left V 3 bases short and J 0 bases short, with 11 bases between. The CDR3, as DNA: TGTGCCAGCAGTTATTGGGCTAGCGACCAAGAGACCCAGTACTTC. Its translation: CASSYWASDQETQYF.

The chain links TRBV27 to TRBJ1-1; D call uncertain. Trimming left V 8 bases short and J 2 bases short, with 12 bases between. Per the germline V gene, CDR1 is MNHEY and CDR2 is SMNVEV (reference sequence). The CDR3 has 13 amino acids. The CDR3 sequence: CASALSPNTEAFF. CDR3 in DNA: TGTGCCAGCGCCCTTAGCCCTAACACTGAAGCTTTCTTT.

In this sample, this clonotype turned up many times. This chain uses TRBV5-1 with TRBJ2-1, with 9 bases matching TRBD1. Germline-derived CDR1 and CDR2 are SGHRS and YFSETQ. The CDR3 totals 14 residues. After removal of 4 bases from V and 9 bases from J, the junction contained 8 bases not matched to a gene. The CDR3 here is CASSEATGGTEQFF. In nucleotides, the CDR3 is TGCGCCAGCAGCGAGGCGACAGGGGGAACTGAGCAGTTCTTC.

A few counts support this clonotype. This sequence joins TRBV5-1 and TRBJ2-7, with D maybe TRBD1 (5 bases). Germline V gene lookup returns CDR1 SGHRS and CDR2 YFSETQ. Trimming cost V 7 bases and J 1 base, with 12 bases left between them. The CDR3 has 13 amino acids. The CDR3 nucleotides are TGCGCCAGCCGATCGGCAGGGTCCTACGAGCAGTACTTC. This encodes CASRSAGSYEQYF.

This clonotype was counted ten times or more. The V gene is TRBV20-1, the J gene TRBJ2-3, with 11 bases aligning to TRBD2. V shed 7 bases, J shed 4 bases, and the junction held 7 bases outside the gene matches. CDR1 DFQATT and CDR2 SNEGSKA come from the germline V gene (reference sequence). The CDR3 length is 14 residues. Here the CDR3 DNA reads TGCAGTGGCCAACTAGCGGGGGTGTCAGATACGCAGTATTTT. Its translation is CSGQLAGVSDTQYF.

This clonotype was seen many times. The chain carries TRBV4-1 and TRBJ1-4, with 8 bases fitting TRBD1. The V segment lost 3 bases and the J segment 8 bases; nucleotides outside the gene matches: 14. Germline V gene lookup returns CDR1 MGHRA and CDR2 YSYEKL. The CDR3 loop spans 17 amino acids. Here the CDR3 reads CASSHPPAGQEGEKLFF. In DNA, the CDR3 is TGCGCCAGCAGCCATCCCCCAGCGGGACAGGAGGGGGAAAAACTGTTTTTT.

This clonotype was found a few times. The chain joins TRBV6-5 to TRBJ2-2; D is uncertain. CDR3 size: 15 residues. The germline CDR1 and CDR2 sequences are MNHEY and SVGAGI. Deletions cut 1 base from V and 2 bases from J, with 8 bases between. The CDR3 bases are TGTGCCAGCAGTTACTTCTCCAGTAACACCGGGGAGCTGTTTTTT. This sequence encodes CASSYFSSNTGELFF.

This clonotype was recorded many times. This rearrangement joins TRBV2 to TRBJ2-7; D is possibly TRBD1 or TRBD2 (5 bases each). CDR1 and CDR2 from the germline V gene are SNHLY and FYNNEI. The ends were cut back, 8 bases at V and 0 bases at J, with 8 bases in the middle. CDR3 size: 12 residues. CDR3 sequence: CASERGSYEQYF. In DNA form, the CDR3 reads TGTGCCAGCGAGAGGGGCTCCTACGAGCAGTACTTC.

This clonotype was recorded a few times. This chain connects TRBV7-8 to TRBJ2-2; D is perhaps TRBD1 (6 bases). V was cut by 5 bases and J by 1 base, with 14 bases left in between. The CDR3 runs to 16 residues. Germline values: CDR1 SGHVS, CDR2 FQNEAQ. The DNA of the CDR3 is TGTGCCAGCAGCCCAAGACAGGCAAAGAACACCGGGGAGCTGTTTTTT. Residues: CASSPRQAKNTGELFF.